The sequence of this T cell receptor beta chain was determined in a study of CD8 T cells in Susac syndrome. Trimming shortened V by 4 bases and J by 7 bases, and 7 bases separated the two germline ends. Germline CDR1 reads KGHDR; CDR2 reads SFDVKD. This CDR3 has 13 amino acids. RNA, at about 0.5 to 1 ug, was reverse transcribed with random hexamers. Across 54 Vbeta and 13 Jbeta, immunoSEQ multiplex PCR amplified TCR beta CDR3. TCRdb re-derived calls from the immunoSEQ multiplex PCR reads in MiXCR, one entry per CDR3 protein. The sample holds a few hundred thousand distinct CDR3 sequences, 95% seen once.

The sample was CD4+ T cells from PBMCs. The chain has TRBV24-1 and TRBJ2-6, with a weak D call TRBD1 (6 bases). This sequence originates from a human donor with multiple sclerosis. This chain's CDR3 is CATSDGTANVLTF. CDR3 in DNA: TGTGCCACCAGTGACGGGACAGCCAACGTCCTGACTTTC.